The 31 T cell receptor beta chains given below trace back to one sample, sequenced in a study of T cell repertoires in cytomegalovirus infection. One entry per CDR3 protein results from TCRdb running MiXCR on the reads. The data show around 430,000 distinct CDR3 sequences, 40% to 50% seen once. Which antigens these TCRs recognize remains unknown. The sequencing used cultured PBMCs, collected from culture after CMV antigen stimulation. The receptors stem from a human donor in good health (CMV status not recorded). Some clones in this sample may be carry-over from other donors' samples.

This clonotype was picked up a small number of times. The chain carries TRBV7-2 and TRBJ2-7, with TRBD2 matching 12 bases. Germline V gene sequence: CDR1 SGHTA, CDR2 FQGNSA. The CDR3 spans 18 residues. After removal of 3 bases from V and 1 base from J, the junction contained 10 bases not matched to a gene. The CDR3 DNA reads as TGTGCCAGCAGCTTGAGCATACGAACTAGCGGGAGGTCCTACGAGCAGTACTTC. It codes for CASSLSIRTSGRSYEQYF.

The rearrangement joins TRBV5-1 to TRBJ1-4; unclear D gene. V gave up 2 bases and J gave up 8 bases, with 13 bases separating them. The germline V gene encodes CDR1 SGHRS and CDR2 YFSETQ. The CDR3 spans 14 residues. The CDR3 bases are TGCGCCAGCAGCTTAGGGTCCGGGAGCGAAAAACTGTTTTTT. Its protein is CASSLGSGSEKLFF.

J is TRBJ2-7 and V is TRBV7-6; the D is unclear. Germline V gene sequence: CDR1 SGHVS, CDR2 FNYEAQ. V lost 1 base to trimming and J lost 9 bases, with 16 bases between them. This CDR3 is built from 14 residues. The CDR3 spells CASSLGAIPRGQYF. CDR3 in DNA: TGTGCCAGCAGCTTAGGCGCCATCCCCCGAGGGCAGTACTTC.

The chain recombines TRBV20-1 with TRBJ1-1; possibly TRBD1 for D (5 bases). Germline V gene data show CDR1 as DFQATT and CDR2 as SNEGSKA (reference sequence). The germline V and J ends were trimmed by 5 bases and 5 bases, with 18 bases remaining between them. The CDR3 spans 14 residues. Here the CDR3 DNA reads TGCAGTGCTCGCGCGGGACCCGGGGAGACTGAAGCTTTCTTT. As protein: CSARAGPGETEAFF.

The rearrangement joins TRBV12-3 or TRBV12-4 to TRBJ1-1; 7 bases map to TRBD1. J was trimmed by 4 bases and V by 3 bases; bases with no gene match: 2. The CDR3 loop spans 13 amino acids. CDR3 residues: CASSFKGATEAFF. DNA for the CDR3: TGTGCCAGCAGTTTCAAGGGGGCCACTGAAGCTTTCTTT.

V gene TRBV7-4 combines with J gene TRBJ2-7; no clear D. The CDR3 is 15 residues long. The V end was cut by 8 bases, the J end by 2 bases, with 19 bases between. Germline V lookup: CDR1 SGHVT, CDR2 SQSDAQ. In DNA, the CDR3 is TGTGCCAGCCCACGGTACAAGGACGAAACCTACGAGCAGTACTTC. It yields the protein CASPRYKDETYEQYF.

This clonotype showed up just a few times. This chain links TRBV12-3 or TRBV12-4 with TRBJ1-2, with a tentative D call TRBD1 (5 bases). This CDR3 has 16 amino acids. Deletions cut 3 bases from V and 3 bases from J, with 17 bases between. The CDR3 region is CASSLGGPDPHYGYTF. In DNA, the CDR3 is TGTGCCAGCAGTTTGGGGGGACCGGACCCCCACTATGGCTACACCTTC.

This clonotype was seen a handful of times. This CDR3 is CASSYAIAGGPYEQYF. The CDR3 DNA follows: TGTGCCAGCAGTTACGCGATAGCGGGAGGGCCTTACGAGCAGTACTTC. The chain uses TRBV6-2 or TRBV6-3 and TRBJ2-7, with 11 bases that match TRBD2. CDR3 length equals 16 residues. The V segment lost 2 bases and the J segment 4 bases; nucleotides outside the gene matches: 7. Germline lookup yields CDR1 MNHEY and CDR2 SVGEGT.

This rearrangement joins TRBV4-1 to TRBJ1-2; D gene unclear. CDR3 length equals 15 residues. Trimming shortened V by 1 base and J by 2 bases, and 11 bases separated the two germline ends. CDR1 is MGHRA, CDR2 YSYEKL, per germline. The CDR3 nucleotides are TGCGCCAGCAGCCAAGTGTGGGCACAGAACTATGGCTACACCTTC. Amino acid sequence: CASSQVWAQNYGYTF.

The chain recombines TRBV19 with TRBJ1-2, with D maybe TRBD1 (5 bases). CDR3 size: 15 residues. The V gene lost 7 bases and the J gene lost 3 bases, with 18 bases spanning the gap. Germline values: CDR1 LNHDA, CDR2 SQIVND (reference sequence). CDR3 coding DNA: TGTGCCAGTACCGACCCCGGGGGGTCGCACTATGGCTACACCTTC. Translated, it gives CASTDPGGSHYGYTF.

This chain uses TRBV6-6 with TRBJ2-4; possible D gene TRBD2, 6 bases. Per germline, CDR1 MNHNY and CDR2 SVGAGI (reference sequence). V lost 0 bases to trimming and J lost 11 bases, with 8 bases between them. This CDR3 contains 12 residues. CDR3 sequence: CASSYSSGFQYF. CDR3 bases: TGTGCCAGCAGTTACTCGAGCGGGTTTCAGTACTTC.

V is TRBV11-1 and J is TRBJ2-1; 9 bases are a match to TRBD1. The germline gives CDR1 SGHAT, CDR2 FQDESV (reference sequence). The CDR3 spans 16 residues. Trimming took 0 bases from V and 7 from J; bases not matched to a gene: 7. The CDR3 region is CASSLARTGVGNEQFF. As DNA, the CDR3 is TGTGCCAGCAGCTTAGCCCGGACAGGGGTAGGGAATGAGCAGTTCTTC.

The V gene is TRBV5-4, the J gene TRBJ2-3; 9 bases align to TRBD2. CDR1 is SGHNT and CDR2 is YYREEE in the germline V gene (reference sequence). V lost 3 bases, J lost 2 bases, and 7 bases stayed unmatched. This CDR3 spans 16 amino acids. CDR3 sequence (DNA): TGTGCCAGCAGCTCGGCGACTAGCGGCCACACAGATACGCAGTATTTT. Its translation is CASSSATSGHTDTQYF.

This clonotype was recorded a few times. The CDR3 is CASSRTPGQGGYTF. DNA of the CDR3: TGTGCCAGCAGTCGCACCCCGGGACAAGGCGGCTACACCTTC. The chain has TRBV12-3 or TRBV12-4 and TRBJ1-2; D possibly corresponds to TRBD1 (6 bases). The CDR3 extends over 14 amino acids. V was shortened by 5 bases and J by 8 bases, with 18 bases between the two germline ends.

This clonotype has more than one count but fewer than ten. The J gene is TRBJ2-2, the V gene TRBV7-9, with TRBD2 identical over 8 bases. After removal of 6 bases from V and 7 bases from J, the junction contained 7 bases not matched to a gene. CDR3 length: 14 residues. Per germline, CDR1 SEHNR and CDR2 FQNEAQ (reference sequence). This CDR3 reads CASSRTSGDGELFF. CDR3 in DNA: TGTGCCAGCAGTCGCACTAGCGGAGACGGGGAGCTGTTTTTT.

This clonotype was observed a handful of times. This rearrangement joins TRBV27 to TRBJ1-1; possible D gene TRBD1, 5 bases. There are 17 residues in the CDR3. Germline CDR1 MNHEY, CDR2 SMNVEV (reference sequence). Trimming left V 5 bases short and J 1 base short, with 20 bases between. The CDR3 sequence is CASSAIWAGGWNTEAFF. For the CDR3, the DNA is TGTGCCAGCAGTGCCATATGGGCCGGGGGGTGGAACACTGAAGCTTTCTTT.

This rearrangement joins TRBV7-9 to TRBJ1-2, with D uncertain. The CDR3 is made up of 15 amino acids. Trimming stripped 5 bases from V and 8 bases from J, with 21 bases between. Germline V gene lookup returns CDR1 SEHNR and CDR2 FQNEAQ (reference sequence). CDR3 loop: CASSNLGERERGYTF. The CDR3 DNA reads as TGTGCCAGCAGCAACTTGGGCGAGAGGGAGCGGGGCTACACCTTC.

This chain uses TRBV4-1 with TRBJ1-1; D uncertain. The ends were cut back, 1 base at V and 1 base at J, with 10 bases in the middle. In germline, CDR1 is MGHRA, CDR2 YSYEKL. The length of the CDR3 is 15 residues. This CDR3 is CASSQVLGRNTEAFF. DNA of the CDR3: TGCGCCAGCAGCCAAGTTCTCGGCCGGAACACTGAAGCTTTCTTT.

The genes are TRBV7-6 and TRBJ1-4; unclear D gene. The CDR3 extends over 15 amino acids. The germline V gene has CDR1 SGHVS and CDR2 FNYEAQ. V was clipped by 2 bases and J by 11 bases, with 18 bases between them. Here the CDR3 DNA reads TGTGCCAGCAGCTTACAACCGGGTGGAGGGAACAAACTGTTTTTT. Translation: CASSLQPGGGNKLFF.

The chain's CDR3 is CASRGWSYNEQFF. As DNA, the CDR3 is TGTGCCAGCAGGGGTTGGTCCTACAATGAGCAGTTCTTC. The chain couples TRBV7-2 to TRBJ2-1; D unresolved. The V gene's germline CDR1 is SGHTA and CDR2 FQGNSA. The CDR3 has 13 amino acids. V lost 6 bases to trimming and J lost 1 base, with 7 bases between them.

There are a few counts of this clonotype. V is TRBV7-2 and J is TRBJ2-1, with D tentatively TRBD1 (5 bases). Trimming shortened V by 4 bases and J by 3 bases, and 13 bases separated the two germline ends. This CDR3 contains 15 residues. Per germline, CDR1 SGHTA and CDR2 FQGNSA. Written as DNA, the CDR3 is TGTGCCAGCAGCTCCTCTAGTCAGGGCTACAATGAGCAGTTCTTC. It codes for CASSSSSQGYNEQFF.

This clonotype has a count of ten or more. The J gene is TRBJ2-7, the V gene TRBV7-2; 7 bases agree with TRBD2. V dropped 5 bases and J dropped 3; count of bases not matched to a gene: 10. This CDR3 has 15 residues. Germline V gene lookup returns CDR1 SGHTA and CDR2 FQGNSA. The CDR3 loop reads CASSPSSGWIYEQYF. The CDR3 nucleotides read TGTGCCAGCAGCCCGAGTAGCGGGTGGATCTACGAGCAGTACTTC.

The rearrangement uses TRBV19 and TRBJ2-7; 9 bases map to TRBD1. Trimming took 6 bases from V and 1 from J; bases not matched to a gene: 13. The CDR3 sequence is 17 residues long. The germline V gene encodes CDR1 LNHDA and CDR2 SQIVND (reference sequence). The CDR3 coding sequence is TGTGCCAGTAGGCCGCCTGAAGGGACAGGGTATTCCTACGAGCAGTACTTC. Its protein product is CASRPPEGTGYSYEQYF.

V and J are TRBV11-2 and TRBJ2-1, with 9 bases identical to TRBD1. This CDR3 is 14 amino acids long. Unmatched junction bases numbered 6, after V lost 4 bases and J lost 8 bases. CDR1 and CDR2 from the germline V gene are SGHAT and FQNNGV. The CDR3 protein is CASSSVQGAHEQFF. The CDR3 DNA reads TGTGCCAGCAGCTCCGTACAGGGGGCCCATGAGCAGTTCTTC.

The V gene is TRBV6-1, the J gene TRBJ2-5; 7 positions agree with TRBD2. The germline CDR1 and CDR2 sequences are MNHNS and SASEGT. The CDR3 is 14 residues long. Trimming cost V 0 bases and J 7 bases; bases outside gene matches: 5. The CDR3 loop reads CASSEANWGGTQYF. The DNA for the CDR3 is TGTGCCAGCAGTGAAGCGAACTGGGGGGGGACCCAGTACTTC.

This chain uses TRBV6-6 with TRBJ2-6; D is ambiguous. The CDR3 is made up of 13 amino acids. CDR1 MNHNY and CDR2 SVGAGI come from the germline V gene (reference sequence). Trimming cost V 7 bases and J 1 base, with 5 bases left between them. The CDR3 spells CASKQSGANVLTF. CDR3 coding DNA: TGTGCCAGCAAACAATCTGGGGCCAACGTCCTGACTTTC.

This chain links TRBV20-1 with TRBJ2-1; D is ambiguous. Germline values: CDR1 DFQATT, CDR2 SNEGSKA (reference sequence). This CDR3 contains 12 residues. Trimming took off 4 bases at V and 6 bases at J, with 10 bases between the two ends. The CDR3 nucleotides are TGCAGTGCTATAGACTTGGGCAATGAGCAGTTCTTC. Amino acid sequence: CSAIDLGNEQFF.

The J gene is TRBJ1-1, the V gene TRBV4-3, with D possibly TRBD1 on 5 matching bases. This CDR3 contains 15 residues. V gave up 2 bases and J gave up 3 bases, with 13 bases separating them. The germline CDR1 and CDR2 sequences are LGHNA and YSLEER. The DNA for the CDR3 is TGCGCCAGCAGCCAAAGGGCAGACAGTTACACTGAAGCTTTCTTT. Residues: CASSQRADSYTEAFF.

In its sample, this clonotype was seen a few times. The J gene is TRBJ2-1, the V gene TRBV19; TRBD2 might be the D (5 bases). Germline CDR1 and CDR2: LNHDA and SQIVND (reference sequence). The CDR3 sequence is 13 residues long. Between the trimmed V and J ends, which lost 5 bases and 14 bases, there was a span of 19 bases. The CDR3 loop reads CASSPRTGNGEFF. Here the CDR3 DNA reads TGTGCCAGTAGTCCCAGGACTGGGAACGGAGAGTTCTTC.

This clonotype was observed many times. This chain links TRBV11-2 with TRBJ2-1; TRBD2 aligns across 11 bases. CDR1 is SGHAT and CDR2 is FQNNGV in the germline V gene. V lost 3 bases and J lost 4; bases outside the gene matches: 2. CDR3 length equals 15 residues. The CDR3 coding sequence is TGTGCCAGCAGCTTGGGACTAGCGGAGTACAATGAGCAGTTCTTC. This gives the protein CASSLGLAEYNEQFF.

The chain employs TRBV20-1 and TRBJ2-7, with 8 positions matching TRBD2. Germline V lookup: CDR1 DFQATT, CDR2 SNEGSKA (reference sequence). This CDR3 is built from 13 residues. V lost 4 bases to trimming and J lost 2 bases; unmatched junction nucleotides: 4. As DNA, the CDR3 is TGCAGTGCTAACCAGCGGGAGCCCTACGAGCAGTACTTC. The encoded protein is CSANQREPYEQYF.